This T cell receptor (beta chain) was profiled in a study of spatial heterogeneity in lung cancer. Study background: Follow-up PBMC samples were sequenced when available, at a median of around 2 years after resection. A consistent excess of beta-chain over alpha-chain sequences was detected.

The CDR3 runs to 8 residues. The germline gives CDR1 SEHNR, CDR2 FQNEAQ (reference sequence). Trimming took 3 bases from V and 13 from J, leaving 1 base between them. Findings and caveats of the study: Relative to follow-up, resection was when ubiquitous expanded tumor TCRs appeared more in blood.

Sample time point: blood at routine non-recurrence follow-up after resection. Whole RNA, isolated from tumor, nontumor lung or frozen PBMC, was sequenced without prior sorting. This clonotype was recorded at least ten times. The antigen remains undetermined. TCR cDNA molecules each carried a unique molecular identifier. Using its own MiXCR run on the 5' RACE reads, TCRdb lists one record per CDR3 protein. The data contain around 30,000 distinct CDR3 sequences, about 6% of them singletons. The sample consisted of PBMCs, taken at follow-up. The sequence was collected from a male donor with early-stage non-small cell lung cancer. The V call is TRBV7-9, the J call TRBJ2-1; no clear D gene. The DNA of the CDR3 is TGTGCCAGCAGCTTTCAGTTCTTC. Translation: CASSFQFF.